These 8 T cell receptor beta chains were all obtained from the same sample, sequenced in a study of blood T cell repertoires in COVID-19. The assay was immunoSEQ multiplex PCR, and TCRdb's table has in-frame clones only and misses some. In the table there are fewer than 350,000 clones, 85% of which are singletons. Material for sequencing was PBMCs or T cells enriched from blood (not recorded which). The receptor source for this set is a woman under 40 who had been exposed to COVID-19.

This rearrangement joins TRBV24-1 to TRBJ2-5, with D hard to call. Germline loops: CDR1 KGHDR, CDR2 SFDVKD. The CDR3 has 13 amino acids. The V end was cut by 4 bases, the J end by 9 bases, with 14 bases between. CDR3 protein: CATSDESHPAQYF. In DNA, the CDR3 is TGTGCCACCAGTGACGAGTCCCACCCGGCCCAGTACTTC.

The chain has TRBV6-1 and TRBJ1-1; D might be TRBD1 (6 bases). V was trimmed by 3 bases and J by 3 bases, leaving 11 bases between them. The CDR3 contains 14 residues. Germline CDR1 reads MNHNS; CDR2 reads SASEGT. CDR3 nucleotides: TGTGCCAGCAGTGAGAAATACAGGGACACTGAAGCTTTCTTT. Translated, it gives CASSEKYRDTEAFF.

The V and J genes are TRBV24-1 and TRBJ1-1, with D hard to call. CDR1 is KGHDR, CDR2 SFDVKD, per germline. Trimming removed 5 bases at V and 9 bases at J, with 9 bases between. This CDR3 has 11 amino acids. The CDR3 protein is CATSVGLKAFF. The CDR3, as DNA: TGTGCCACCAGTGTGGGCCTGAAAGCTTTCTTT.

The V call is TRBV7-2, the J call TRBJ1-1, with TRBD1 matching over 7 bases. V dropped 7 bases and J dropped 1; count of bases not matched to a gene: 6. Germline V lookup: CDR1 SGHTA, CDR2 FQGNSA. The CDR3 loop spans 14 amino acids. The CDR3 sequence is CASTKDRWNTEAFF. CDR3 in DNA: TGTGCCAGCACCAAGGACAGGTGGAACACTGAAGCTTTCTTT. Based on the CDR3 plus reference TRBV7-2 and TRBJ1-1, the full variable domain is GAGVSQSPSNKVTEKGKDVELRCDPISGHTALYWYRQSLGQGLEFLIYFQGNSAPDKSGLPSDRFSAERTGGSVSTLTIQRTQQEDSAVYLCASTKDRWNTEAFFGQGTRLTVV.

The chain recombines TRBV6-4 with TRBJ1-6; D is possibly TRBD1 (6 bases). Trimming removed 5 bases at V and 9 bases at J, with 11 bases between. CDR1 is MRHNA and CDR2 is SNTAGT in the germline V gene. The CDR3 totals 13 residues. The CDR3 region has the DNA TGTGCCAGCAGTCTAACAGGGACTTCACCCCTCCACTTT. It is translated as CASSLTGTSPLHF.

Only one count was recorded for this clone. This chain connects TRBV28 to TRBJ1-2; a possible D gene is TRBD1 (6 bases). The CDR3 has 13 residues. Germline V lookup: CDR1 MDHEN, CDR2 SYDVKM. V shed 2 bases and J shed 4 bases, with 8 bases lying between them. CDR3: CASSLPGAYGYTF. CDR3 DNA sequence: TGTGCCAGCAGTTTACCAGGGGCCTATGGCTACACCTTC.

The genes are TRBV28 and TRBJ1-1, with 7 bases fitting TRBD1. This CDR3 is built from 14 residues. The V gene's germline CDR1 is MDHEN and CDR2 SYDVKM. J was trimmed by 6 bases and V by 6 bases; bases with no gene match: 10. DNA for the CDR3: TGTGCCAGCAGGGGGTTGACAGGGTCACCTGAAGCTTTCTTT. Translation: CASRGLTGSPEAFF.

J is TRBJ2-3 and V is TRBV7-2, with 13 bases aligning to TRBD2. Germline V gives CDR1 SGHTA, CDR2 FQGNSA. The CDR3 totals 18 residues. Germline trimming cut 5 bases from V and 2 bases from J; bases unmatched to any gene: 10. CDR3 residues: CASSITGLAGTTTDTQYF. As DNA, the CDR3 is TGTGCCAGCAGCATAACGGGACTAGCGGGGACGACCACAGATACGCAGTATTTT.